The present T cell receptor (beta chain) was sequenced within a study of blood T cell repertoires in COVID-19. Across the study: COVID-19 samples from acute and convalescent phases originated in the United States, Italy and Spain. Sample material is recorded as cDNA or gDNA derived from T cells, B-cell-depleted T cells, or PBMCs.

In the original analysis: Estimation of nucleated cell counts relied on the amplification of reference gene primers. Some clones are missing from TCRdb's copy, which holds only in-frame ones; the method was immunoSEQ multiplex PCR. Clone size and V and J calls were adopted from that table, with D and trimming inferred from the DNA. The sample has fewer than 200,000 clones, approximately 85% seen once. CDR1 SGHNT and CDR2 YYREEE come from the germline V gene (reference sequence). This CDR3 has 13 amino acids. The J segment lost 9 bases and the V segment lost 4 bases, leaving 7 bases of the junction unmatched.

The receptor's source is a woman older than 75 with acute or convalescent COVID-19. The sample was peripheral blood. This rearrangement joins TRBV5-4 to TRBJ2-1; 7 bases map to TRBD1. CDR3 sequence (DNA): TGTGCCAGCAGCCTTCGGACAGGTGGTGAGCAGTTCTTC. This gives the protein CASSLRTGGEQFF.